These 14 T cell receptor beta chains came from one sample sequenced in a study of CD8 T cells in ankylosing spondylitis. Study conclusions and caveats: It appeared that ankylosing spondylitis blood was characterized by a TCR beta motif of about eight highly homologous variants.

TCRdb analysed the 5' RACE reads with MiXCR anew, one entry per CDR3 protein. The sample contains some 400,000 distinct CDR3 sequences, about a fifth of which appear only once. These receptors have no known antigen. Sequencing was done on a sample of blood, either unsorted or a sorted T cell fraction (not recorded which). All receptors derive from a male donor with ankylosing spondylitis.

This clonotype was counted between two and nine times. DNA for the CDR3: TGTGCCAGCAGCCAAGAATGGCTAGCGGGCGCCGGGGAGCTGTTTTTT. Its protein is CASSQEWLAGAGELFF. The rearrangement uses TRBV3-1 and TRBJ2-2; 8 nucleotides agree with TRBD2. The CDR3 length is 16 residues. J lost 6 bases, V lost 0 bases, and 6 bases had no gene match. Germline loops: CDR1 LGHDT, CDR2 YNNKEL (reference sequence).

This clonotype has a handful of counts. The chain's CDR3 is CASSVTGSEQYF. In nucleotides, the CDR3 is TGTGCCAGCAGCGTTACAGGGAGCGAGCAGTACTTC. This chain links TRBV9 with TRBJ2-7; a possible D gene is TRBD1 (6 bases). The CDR3 is 12 amino acids. The germline CDR1 and CDR2 sequences are SGDLS and YYNGEE. V dropped 2 bases and J dropped 6 bases, with 9 bases sitting between them.

V gene TRBV5-1 combines with J gene TRBJ2-3; 8 nucleotides line up with TRBD1. Unmatched junction bases numbered 8, after V lost 10 bases and J lost 4 bases. Germline CDR1 SGHRS, CDR2 YFSETQ. This CDR3 is built from 13 residues. The CDR3 nucleotides read TGCGCCTCTCGGACAGGGCCGGCAGATACGCAGTATTTT. This translates into CASRTGPADTQYF.

This clonotype showed up just a few times. This chain joins TRBV5-1 and TRBJ1-5; D is unclear. Germline assignment: CDR1 SGHRS and CDR2 YFSETQ. This CDR3 has 15 amino acids. V lost 0 bases, J lost 6 bases, and 13 bases lay in between. CDR3 sequence (DNA): TGCGCCAGCAGCTTGGGGGTAGGCCCCTCTCAGCCCCAGCATTTT. This translates into CASSLGVGPSQPQHF.

The chain joins TRBV29-1 to TRBJ2-3; D perhaps matches TRBD2 (5 bases). Trimming shortened V by 4 bases and J by 8 bases, and 19 bases separated the two germline ends. This CDR3 is built from 14 residues. CDR1 SQVTM and CDR2 ANQGSEA come from the germline V gene. CDR3 nucleotides: TGCAGCGTTGGCTCGGGGATCCCCGGACCTACGCAGTATTTT. Translating it yields CSVGSGIPGPTQYF.

This chain uses TRBV5-1 with TRBJ2-7; 8 bases fit TRBD1. In germline, CDR1 is SGHRS, CDR2 YFSETQ. Unmatched junction bases numbered 12, after V lost 4 bases and J lost 9 bases. This CDR3 has 14 amino acids. The CDR3 loop is CASSQGQETSGQYF. CDR3 DNA sequence: TGCGCCAGCAGCCAGGGACAGGAGACGAGTGGGCAGTACTTC.

CDR3 bases: TGTGCCAGCATGGGTGTCACAGATACGCAGTATTTT. It translates to CASMGVTDTQYF. This chain uses TRBV12-3 or TRBV12-4 with TRBJ2-3; no firm D call. The CDR3 covers 12 residues. Trimming shortened V by 7 bases and J by 2 bases, and 7 bases separated the two germline ends.

CDR3 protein: CASSYLTSGNTIYF. The CDR3 DNA is TGTGCCAGCAGCTACCTGACCTCTGGAAACACCATATATTTT. The V call is TRBV14, the J call TRBJ1-3; D call uncertain. V dropped 5 bases and J dropped 0 bases, with 8 bases sitting between them. CDR1 and CDR2 from the germline V gene are SGHDN and FVKESK. This CDR3 spans 14 amino acids.

Only a few counts were recorded for this clonotype. The chain employs TRBV4-2 and TRBJ2-7; 7 bases map to TRBD1. Germline CDR1 and CDR2: LGHNA and YNFKEQ. The CDR3 runs to 14 residues. V shed 5 bases and J 0 bases; nucleotides not matched to a gene: 4. This chain's CDR3 is CASSTRTGSYEQYF. The CDR3 nucleotides read TGTGCCAGCAGCACCAGGACAGGCTCCTACGAGCAGTACTTC.

This chain joins TRBV3-1 and TRBJ1-5, with D uncertain. The V and J ends lost 4 bases and 2 bases respectively, with 12 bases between them. The germline V gene has CDR1 LGHDT and CDR2 YNNKEL (reference sequence). The CDR3 extends over 15 amino acids. CDR3 sequence: CASSLGPTRNQPQHF. CDR3 sequence (DNA): TGTGCCAGCAGCCTCGGACCCACCCGCAATCAGCCCCAGCATTTT.

The chain joins TRBV2 to TRBJ1-2; D gene unclear. The CDR3 totals 13 residues. Between the trimmed V and J ends, which lost 6 bases and 2 bases, there was a span of 10 bases. CDR1 is SNHLY, CDR2 FYNNEI, per germline. CDR3 bases: TGTGCCAGCAGAGAAACAGAAAACTATGGCTACACCTTC. Its protein is CASRETENYGYTF.

The sample holds many counts of this clonotype. The chain couples TRBV5-1 to TRBJ2-3; D gene ambiguous. The length of the CDR3 is 12 residues. The V gene lost 4 bases and the J gene lost 0 bases, with 3 bases spanning the gap. The germline CDR1 and CDR2 sequences are SGHRS and YFSETQ. The CDR3 DNA sequence: TGCGCCAGCAGCCGTAGCACAGATACGCAGTATTTT. As protein: CASSRSTDTQYF.

The gene calls are TRBV6-2 or TRBV6-3 and TRBJ1-5, with D tentatively TRBD1 (5 bases). Germline assignment: CDR1 MNHEY and CDR2 SVGEGT. Trimming cost V 4 bases and J 6 bases, with 16 bases left between them. The CDR3 is 15 residues long. In DNA, the CDR3 is TGTGCCAGCAGTTCCACCCCCGGGACGGGTCAGCCCCAGCATTTT. The encoded protein is CASSSTPGTGQPQHF.

This clonotype has only a few counts. This chain uses TRBV18 with TRBJ2-5, with D possibly TRBD1 on 6 matching bases. V lost 0 bases to trimming and J lost 3 bases, with 11 bases between them. Germline CDR1 reads KGHSH; CDR2 reads LQKENI. The CDR3 is 15 residues long. The CDR3 loop is CASSPPRAGEETQYF. The CDR3, as DNA: TGTGCCAGCTCACCACCGAGGGCAGGGGAAGAGACCCAGTACTTC.